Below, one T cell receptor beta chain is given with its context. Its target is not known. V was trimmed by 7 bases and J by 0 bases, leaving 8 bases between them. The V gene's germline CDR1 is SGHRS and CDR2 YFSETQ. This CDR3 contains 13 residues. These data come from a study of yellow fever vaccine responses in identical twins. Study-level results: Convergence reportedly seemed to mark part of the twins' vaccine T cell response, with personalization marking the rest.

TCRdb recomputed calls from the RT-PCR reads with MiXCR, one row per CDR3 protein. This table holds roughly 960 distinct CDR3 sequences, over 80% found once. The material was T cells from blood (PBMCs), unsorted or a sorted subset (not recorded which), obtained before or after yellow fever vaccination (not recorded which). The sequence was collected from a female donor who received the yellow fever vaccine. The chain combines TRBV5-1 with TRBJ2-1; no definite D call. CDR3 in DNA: TGCGCCAGCTGTTATTCCTCCTACAATGAGCAGTTCTTC. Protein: CASCYSSYNEQFF.